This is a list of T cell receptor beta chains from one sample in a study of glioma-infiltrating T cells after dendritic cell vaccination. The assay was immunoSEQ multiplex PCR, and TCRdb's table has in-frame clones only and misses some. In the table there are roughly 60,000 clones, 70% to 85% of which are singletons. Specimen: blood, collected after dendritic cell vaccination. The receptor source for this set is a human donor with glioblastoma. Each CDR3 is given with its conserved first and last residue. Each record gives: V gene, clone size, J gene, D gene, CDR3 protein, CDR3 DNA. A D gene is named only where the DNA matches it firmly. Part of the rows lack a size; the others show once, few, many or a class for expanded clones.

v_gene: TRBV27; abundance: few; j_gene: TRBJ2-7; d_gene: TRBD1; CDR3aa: CASSPDRAGEQYF; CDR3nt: TGTGCCAGCAGTCCGGACAGGGCTGGCGAGCAGTACTTC
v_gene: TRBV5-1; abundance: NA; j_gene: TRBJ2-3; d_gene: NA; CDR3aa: CASSETVADTQYF; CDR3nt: TGCGCCAGCAGCGAGACAGTCGCAGATACGCAGTATTTT
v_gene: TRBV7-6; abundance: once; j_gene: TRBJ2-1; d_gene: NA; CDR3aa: CASSYGGGSRGQFF; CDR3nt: TGTGCCAGCAGCTACGGGGGAGGATCCAGAGGGCAGTTCTTC
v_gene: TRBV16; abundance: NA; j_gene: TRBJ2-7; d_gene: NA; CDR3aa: CASSRAQGPYEQYF; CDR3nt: TGTGCCAGCAGCCGTGCACAGGGCCCCTACGAGCAGTACTTC
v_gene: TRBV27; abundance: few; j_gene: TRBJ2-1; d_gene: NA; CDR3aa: CASSLSGSSYNEQFF; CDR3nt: TGTGCCAGCAGTTTGTCGGGGAGCTCCTACAATGAGCAGTTCTTC
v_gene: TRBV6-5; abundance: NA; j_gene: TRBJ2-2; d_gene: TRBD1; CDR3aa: CASSYFRGRYTGELFF; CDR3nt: TGTGCCAGCAGTTACTTCAGGGGGCGATACACCGGGGAGCTGTTTTTT
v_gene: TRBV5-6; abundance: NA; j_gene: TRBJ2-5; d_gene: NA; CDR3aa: CASSRGLAVAETQYF; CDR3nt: TGTGCCAGCAGCAGGGGACTGGCCGTCGCGGAGACCCAGTACTTC
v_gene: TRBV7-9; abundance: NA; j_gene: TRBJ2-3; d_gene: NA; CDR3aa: CASSPWGRTDTQYF; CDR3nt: TGTGCCAGCAGCCCATGGGGGCGGACAGATACGCAGTATTTT
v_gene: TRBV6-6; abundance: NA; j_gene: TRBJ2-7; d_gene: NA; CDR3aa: CASSYMSSYEQYF; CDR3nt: TGTGCCAGCAGTTACATGAGCTCCTACGAGCAGTACTTC
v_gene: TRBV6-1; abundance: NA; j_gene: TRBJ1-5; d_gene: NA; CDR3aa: CASSEQGRSNQPQHF; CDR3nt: TGTGCCAGCAGTGAACAGGGTCGGAGCAATCAGCCCCAGCATTTT
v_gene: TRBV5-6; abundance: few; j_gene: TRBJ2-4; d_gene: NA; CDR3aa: CASSGLGQGAKNIQYF; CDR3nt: TGTGCCAGCAGCGGGTTGGGGCAAGGAGCCAAAAACATTCAGTACTTC
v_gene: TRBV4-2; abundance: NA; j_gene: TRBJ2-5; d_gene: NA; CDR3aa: CASSQDRSGGEYQETQYF; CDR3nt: TGTGCCAGCAGCCAAGATCGGTCTGGCGGGGAGTACCAAGAGACCCAGTACTTC
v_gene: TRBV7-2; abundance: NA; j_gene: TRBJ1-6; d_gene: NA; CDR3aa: CASSDGPPGLNSPLHF; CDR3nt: TGTGCCAGCAGCGATGGCCCCCCAGGATTGAATTCACCCCTCCACTTT
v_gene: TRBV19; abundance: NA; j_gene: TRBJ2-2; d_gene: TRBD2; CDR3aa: CASSSVTSLRTGELFF; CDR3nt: TGTGCCAGTAGTTCTGTGACTAGCTTAAGAACCGGGGAGCTGTTTTTT
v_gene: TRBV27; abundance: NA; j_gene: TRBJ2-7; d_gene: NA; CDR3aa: CASSTGTTYEQYF; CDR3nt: TGTGCCAGCAGCACAGGTACCACCTACGAGCAGTACTTC
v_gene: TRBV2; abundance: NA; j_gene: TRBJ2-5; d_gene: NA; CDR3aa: CASSGSGYRREQYF; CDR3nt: TGTGCCAGCAGTGGATCTGGGTATCGGAGGGAGCAGTACTTC
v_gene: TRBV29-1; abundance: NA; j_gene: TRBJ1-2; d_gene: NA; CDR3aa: CSVESRSGYTF; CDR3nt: TGCAGCGTTGAATCTCGGAGTGGCTACACCTTC
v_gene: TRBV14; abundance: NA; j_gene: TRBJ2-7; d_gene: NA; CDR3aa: CASSQVTGFYEQYF; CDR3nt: TGTGCCAGCAGCCAAGTGACAGGCTTCTACGAGCAGTACTTC
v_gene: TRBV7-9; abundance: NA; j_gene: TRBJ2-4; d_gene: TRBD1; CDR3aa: CASSPWDRVAKNIQYF; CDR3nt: TGTGCCAGCAGCCCGTGGGACAGGGTAGCCAAAAACATTCAGTACTTC
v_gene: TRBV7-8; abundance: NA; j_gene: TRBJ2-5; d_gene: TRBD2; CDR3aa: CASSPGRDGETQYF; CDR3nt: TGTGCCAGCAGCCCAGGGAGGGACGGGGAGACCCAGTACTTC
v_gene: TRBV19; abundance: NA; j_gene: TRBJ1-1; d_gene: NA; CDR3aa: CASSMPPGTNTEAFF; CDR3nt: TGTGCCAGTAGTATGCCCCCGGGTACGAACACTGAAGCTTTCTTT
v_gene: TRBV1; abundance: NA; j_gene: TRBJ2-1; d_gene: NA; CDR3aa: CTSSQDDRGTTDNEQFF; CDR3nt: TGCACCAGCAGCCAAGATGACCGGGGGACTACCGACAATGAGCAGTTCTTC
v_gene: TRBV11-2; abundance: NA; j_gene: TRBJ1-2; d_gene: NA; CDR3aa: CASSPLSGVGNGYTF; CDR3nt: TGTGCCAGCAGCCCCCTTTCAGGGGTAGGAAATGGCTACACCTTC
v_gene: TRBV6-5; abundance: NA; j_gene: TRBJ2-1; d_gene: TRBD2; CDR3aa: CASTGGDNEQFF; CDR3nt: TGTGCCAGCACCGGGGGGGACAATGAGCAGTTCTTC
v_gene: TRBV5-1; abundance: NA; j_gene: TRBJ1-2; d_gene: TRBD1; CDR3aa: CASSLTRGASEGYTF; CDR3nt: TGCGCCAGCAGCCTCACCAGGGGGGCATCAGAAGGCTACACCTTC
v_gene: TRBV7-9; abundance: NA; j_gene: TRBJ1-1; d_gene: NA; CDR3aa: CASSPQTAEAFF; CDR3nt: TGTGCCAGCAGCCCACAAACCGCTGAAGCTTTCTTT
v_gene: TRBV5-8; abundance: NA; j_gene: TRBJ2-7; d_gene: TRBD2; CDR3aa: CASSFQLAAYEQYF; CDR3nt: TGTGCCAGCAGCTTTCAACTAGCGGCCTACGAGCAGTACTTC
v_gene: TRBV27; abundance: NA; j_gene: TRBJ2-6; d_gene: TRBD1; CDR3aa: CASSPNPGTGVWSGANVLTF; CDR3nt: TGTGCCAGCAGTCCAAACCCCGGGACAGGGGTTTGGTCTGGGGCCAACGTCCTGACTTTC
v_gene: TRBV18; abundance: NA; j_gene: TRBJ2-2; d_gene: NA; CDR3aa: CASSPIGDSNTGELFF; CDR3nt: TGTGCCAGCTCACCAATCGGAGATTCGAACACCGGGGAGCTGTTTTTT
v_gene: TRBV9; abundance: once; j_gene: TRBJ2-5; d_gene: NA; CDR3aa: CASSVGLSGYQETQYF; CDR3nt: TGTGCCAGCAGCGTAGGATTGTCCGGGTACCAAGAGACCCAGTACTTC
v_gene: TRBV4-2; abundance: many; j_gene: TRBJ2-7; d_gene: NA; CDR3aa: CASSQEASASSYEQYF; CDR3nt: TGTGCCAGCAGCCAAGAGGCTAGCGCGAGCTCCTACGAGCAGTACTTC
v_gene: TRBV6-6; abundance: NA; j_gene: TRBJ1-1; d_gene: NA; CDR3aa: CASSSPERAEAFF; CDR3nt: TGTGCCAGCAGTTCGCCTGAGCGGGCTGAAGCTTTCTTT
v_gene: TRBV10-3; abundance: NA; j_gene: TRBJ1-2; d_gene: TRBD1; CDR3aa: CAISELKGQSNYGYTF; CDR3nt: TGTGCCATCAGTGAGTTGAAGGGACAGTCTAACTATGGCTACACCTTC
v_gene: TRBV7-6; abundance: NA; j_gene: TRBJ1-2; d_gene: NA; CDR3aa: CASSTSQGARKGRYTF; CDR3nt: NA
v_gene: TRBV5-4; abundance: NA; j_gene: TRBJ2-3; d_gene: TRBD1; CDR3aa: CASSKDRAGTDTQYF; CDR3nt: TGTGCCAGCAGCAAGGACAGGGCCGGCACAGATACGCAGTATTTT
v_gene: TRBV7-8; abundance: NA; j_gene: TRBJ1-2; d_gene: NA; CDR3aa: CASSLGLGAQGYTF; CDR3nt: TGTGCCAGCAGCTTAGGTTTGGGGGCGCAAGGCTACACCTTC
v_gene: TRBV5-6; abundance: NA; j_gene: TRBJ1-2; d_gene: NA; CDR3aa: CASSRGYLNNYGYTF; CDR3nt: TGTGCCAGCAGTCGGGGGTACCTAAATAACTATGGCTACACCTTC
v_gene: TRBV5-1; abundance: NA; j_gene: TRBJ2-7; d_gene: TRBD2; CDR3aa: CASSYQRGGIREQYF; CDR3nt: TGCGCCAGCAGCTATCAGCGGGGGGGCATACGGGAGCAGTACTTC
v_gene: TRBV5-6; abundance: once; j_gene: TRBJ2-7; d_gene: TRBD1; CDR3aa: CASSGRTGGIYEQYF; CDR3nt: TGTGCCAGCAGCGGCCGGACAGGGGGCATCTACGAGCAGTACTTC
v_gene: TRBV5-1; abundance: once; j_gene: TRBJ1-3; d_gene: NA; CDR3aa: CASSLAGFAGNTIYF; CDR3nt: TGCGCCAGCAGCTTGGCCGGTTTTGCTGGAAACACCATATATTTT
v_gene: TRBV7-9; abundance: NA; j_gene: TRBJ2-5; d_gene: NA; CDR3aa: CASSLVGRTAQETQYF; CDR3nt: TGTGCCAGCAGCTTAGTTGGTCGGACAGCCCAAGAGACCCAGTACTTC
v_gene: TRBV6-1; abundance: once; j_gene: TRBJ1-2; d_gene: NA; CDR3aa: CASSETGFYGYTF; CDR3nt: TGTGCCAGCAGTGAAACGGGATTTTATGGCTACACCTTC
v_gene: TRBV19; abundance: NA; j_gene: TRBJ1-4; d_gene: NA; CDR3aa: CASSLGRESEKLFF; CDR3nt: TGTGCCAGTAGCCTGGGTCGGGAAAGTGAAAAACTGTTTTTT
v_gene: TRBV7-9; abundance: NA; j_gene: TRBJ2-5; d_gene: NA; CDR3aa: CASARVQETQYF; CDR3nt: TGTGCCAGCGCTCGGGTACAAGAGACCCAGTACTTC
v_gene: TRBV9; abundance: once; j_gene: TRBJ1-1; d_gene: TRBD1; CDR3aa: CASSGDRDDDTEAFF; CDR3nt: TGTGCCAGCAGCGGCGACAGGGACGATGACACTGAAGCTTTCTTT
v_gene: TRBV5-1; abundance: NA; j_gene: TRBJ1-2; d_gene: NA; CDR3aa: CASSLGTTNYGYTF; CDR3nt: TGCGCCAGCAGCTTAGGGACTACTAACTATGGCTACACCTTC
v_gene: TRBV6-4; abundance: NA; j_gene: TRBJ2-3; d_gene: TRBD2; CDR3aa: CASSEDGGAADTQYF; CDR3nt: TGTGCCAGCAGTGAGGACGGGGGGGCCGCAGATACGCAGTATTTT
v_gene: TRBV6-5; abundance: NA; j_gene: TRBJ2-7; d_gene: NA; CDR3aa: CASSPTEILSYEQYF; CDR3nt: TGTGCCAGCAGTCCTACAGAGATCCTCTCCTACGAGCAGTACTTC
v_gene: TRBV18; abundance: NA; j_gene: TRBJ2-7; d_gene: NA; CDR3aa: CASSPQTYSYEQYF; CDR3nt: TGTGCCAGCTCACCCCAGACTTATTCCTACGAGCAGTACTTC
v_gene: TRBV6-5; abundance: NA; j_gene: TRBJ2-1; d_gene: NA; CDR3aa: CASSYSLGSSYNEQFF; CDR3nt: TGTGCCAGCAGTTACTCGTTAGGGAGCTCCTACAATGAGCAGTTCTTC
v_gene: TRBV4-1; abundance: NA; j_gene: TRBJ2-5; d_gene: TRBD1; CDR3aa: CASSPGTGLWETQYF; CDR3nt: TGCGCCAGCAGCCCTGGGACAGGCCTTTGGGAGACCCAGTACTTC
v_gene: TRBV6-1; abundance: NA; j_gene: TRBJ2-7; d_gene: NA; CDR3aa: CASSLGHNSYEQYF; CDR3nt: TGTGCCAGCAGTCTGGGACACAACTCCTACGAGCAGTACTTC
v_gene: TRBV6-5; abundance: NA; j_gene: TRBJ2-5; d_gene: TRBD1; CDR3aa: CASSRDRGSQETQYF; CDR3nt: TGTGCCAGCAGCCGAGACAGGGGCAGCCAAGAGACCCAGTACTTC
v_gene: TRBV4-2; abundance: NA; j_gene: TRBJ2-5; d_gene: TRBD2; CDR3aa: CASSQPPGLAEETQYF; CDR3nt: TGTGCCAGCAGCCAACCCCCGGGACTAGCGGAAGAGACCCAGTACTTC
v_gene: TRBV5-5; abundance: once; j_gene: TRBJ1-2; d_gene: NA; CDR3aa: CASSLTGSYGYTF; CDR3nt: TGTGCCAGCAGCTTGACGGGATCCTATGGCTACACCTTC
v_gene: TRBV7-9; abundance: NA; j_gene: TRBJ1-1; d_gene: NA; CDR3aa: CASSPFQDRANTEAFF; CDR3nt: TGTGCCAGCAGCCCTTTCCAGGACAGAGCGAACACTGAAGCTTTCTTT
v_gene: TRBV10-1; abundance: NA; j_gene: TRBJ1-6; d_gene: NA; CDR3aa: CASSEPAGRSSYNSPLHF; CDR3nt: TGCGCCAGCAGTGAGCCGGCAGGGCGCAGCTCCTATAATTCACCCCTCCACTTT
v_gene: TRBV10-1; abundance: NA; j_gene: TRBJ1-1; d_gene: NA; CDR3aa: CASRSPMNTEAFF; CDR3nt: TGCGCCAGCAGGAGTCCAATGAACACTGAAGCTTTCTTT
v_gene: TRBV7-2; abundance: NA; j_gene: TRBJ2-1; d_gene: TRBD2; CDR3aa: CASSLSGGTYNEQFF; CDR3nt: TGTGCCAGCAGCTTGAGCGGGGGCACCTACAATGAGCAGTTCTTC